The sequence of this T cell receptor beta chain was determined in a study of cytomegalovirus exposure and HLA in healthy donors. General study findings and limits: Reportedly, cytomegalovirus status was diagnosed with high sensitivity and specificity. TCR beta V- and J-gene trimming, according to a later analysis, was linked to a missense DCLRE1C variant. TCR sequences were mostly rare, though some public TCRs occurred in many donors. Across donors, sequencing depth was assumed by presence/absence analyses to be roughly uniform.

Primers included in the PCR were 60 Vbeta and 13 Jbeta primers. Clones were sequenced by immunoSEQ multiplex PCR, and TCRdb holds only the in-frame ones, with some missing. Among approximately 220,000 clones listed, 83% were seen once. Turning to this clone: The antigen remains unidentified.

CDR3 size: 16 residues. From germline, CDR1 is MNHEY and CDR2 SMNVEV (reference sequence). The V gene end was trimmed by 2 bases and the J gene end by 5 bases; junction bases not matched to a gene: 5. The sequencing input was PBMCs. This receptor was obtained from a girl aged 5 to 17 in good health and CMV-seronegative. The chain has TRBV27 and TRBJ2-1, with TRBD2 matching 11 bases. CDR3 sequence (DNA): TGTGCCAGCAGTTTAACCGGGACTAGCGGACACAATGAGCAGTTCTTC. Residues: CASSLTGTSGHNEQFF.